The entry below describes one T cell receptor (beta chain). The data belong to a study of cytomegalovirus exposure and HLA in healthy donors. Germline CDR1 is MDHEN and CDR2 is SYDVKM. The V segment lost 7 bases and the J segment 8 bases; nucleotides outside the gene matches: 8. The length of the CDR3 is 13 residues. The PCR employed 60 Vbeta primers together with 13 Jbeta primers. Produced via immunoSEQ multiplex PCR; TCRdb's table is partial and in-frame only. The data show just over 95,000 clones, nearly 80% seen once. The chain recombines TRBV28 with TRBJ2-7; 10 bases align to TRBD1. Sequenced sample: PBMCs. This sequence was found in a woman in her thirties or forties in good health and CMV-seropositive. CDR3 residues: CASTPGTGDKQYF. CDR3 DNA sequence: TGTGCCAGCACCCCCGGGACAGGGGATAAGCAGTACTTC.